These 25 T cell receptor beta chains came from one sample sequenced in a study of metastatic and nonmetastatic thyroid tumors. Thyroid surgery had not been preceded by any treatment in any patient. TCRdb re-analyzed the PCR reads using MiXCR. The sample carries fewer than 20,000 clones, approximately 28% recorded once. Sequencing was done on a sample of tumor tissue. Receptor source: a male donor with papillary thyroid cancer or a benign thyroid nodule (not recorded which). Some clones in this sample may be carry-over from other donors' samples.

This clone showed up many times. The rearrangement links TRBV20-1 to TRBJ2-3; D not certain. Trimming shortened V by 2 bases and J by 6 bases, and 6 bases separated the two germline ends. Germline V gene sequence: CDR1 DFQATT, CDR2 SNEGSKA (reference sequence). The CDR3 has 11 residues. The CDR3 here is CSARFADTQYF. The CDR3 DNA reads TGCAGTGCTAGATTTGCGGATACGCAGTATTTT.

The rearrangement links TRBV7-2 to TRBJ1-2; D call uncertain. Germline V gene sequence: CDR1 SGHTA, CDR2 FQGNSA. The germline V and J ends were trimmed by 1 base and 7 bases, with 10 bases remaining between them. The CDR3 extends over 13 amino acids. The CDR3 DNA is TGTGCCAGCAGCTTAGATGGCTCTGGTGGCTACACCTTC. This translates into CASSLDGSGGYTF.

The rearrangement uses TRBV5-5 and TRBJ1-6, with D unresolved. Trimming pared 4 bases from V and 9 bases from J, leaving 20 bases between. Germline CDR1 reads SGHKS; CDR2 reads YYEKEE (reference sequence). The CDR3 sequence is 16 residues long. DNA of the CDR3: TGTGCCAGCAGCCCGGAAGGCAGCCCTTGGGGTTCACCCCTCCACTTT. Translated, it gives CASSPEGSPWGSPLHF. Combining the CDR3 with reference TRBV5-5 and TRBJ1-6 gives the whole variable domain DAGVTQSPTHLIKTRGQQVTLRCSPISGHKSVSWYQQVLGQGPQFIFQYYEKEERGRGNFPDRFSARQFPNYSSELNVNALLLGDSALYLCASSPEGSPWGSPLHFGNGTRLTVT.

The chain combines TRBV27 with TRBJ2-3; tentatively, D is TRBD1 (5 bases). The ends were cut back, 6 bases at V and 2 bases at J, with 12 bases in the middle. In germline, CDR1 is MNHEY, CDR2 SMNVEV (reference sequence). CDR3 length: 14 amino acids. The CDR3 is CASRWTRDTDTQYF. CDR3 sequence (DNA): TGTGCCAGCAGATGGACAAGGGACACAGATACGCAGTATTTT.

V is TRBV18 and J is TRBJ1-5; 7 bases align to TRBD1. J lost 4 bases, V lost 3 bases, and 0 bases had no gene match. This CDR3 region has 13 residues. Germline loops: CDR1 KGHSH, CDR2 LQKENI. CDR3 DNA sequence: TGTGCCAGCTCACCGGACAGGAATCAGCCCCAGCATTTT. The encoded protein is CASSPDRNQPQHF. Full variable domain (outside the CDR3, taken from reference TRBV18 and TRBJ1-5): NAGVMQNPRHLVRRRGQEARLRCSPMKGHSHVYWYRQLPEEGLKFMVYLQKENIIDESGMPKERFSAEFPKEGPSILRIQQVVRGDSAAYFCASSPDRNQPQHFGDGTRLSIL.

This clone was counted ten times or more. The rearrangement uses TRBV5-1 and TRBJ2-2; TRBD1 might be the D (6 bases). V shed 4 bases and J shed 7 bases, with 17 bases lying between them. The CDR3 covers 15 residues. Germline assignment: CDR1 SGHRS and CDR2 YFSETQ. The CDR3 protein is CASSPLDSTFGELFF. CDR3 bases: TGCGCCAGCAGCCCCCTGGACAGTACGTTCGGGGAGCTGTTTTTT.

This clone is judged medium-sized. V is TRBV2 and J is TRBJ1-2, with D unresolved. Trimming removed 6 bases at V and 3 bases at J, with 8 bases between. This CDR3 contains 12 residues. Looked up from germline, CDR1 is SNHLY and CDR2 is FYNNEI. The CDR3 DNA follows: TGTGCCAGCAGGCTGTGGGACTATGGCTACACCTTC. Residues: CASRLWDYGYTF.

This clone showed up just a few times. The chain employs TRBV28 and TRBJ2-7, with D uncertain. The CDR3 spans 14 residues. Germline V gene lookup returns CDR1 MDHEN and CDR2 SYDVKM. The ends were cut back, 2 bases at V and 2 bases at J, with 10 bases in the middle. CDR3 nucleotide sequence: TGTGCCAGCAGTTTAACCAGGTTAGCCTACGAGCAGTACTTC. Amino acids: CASSLTRLAYEQYF.

The J gene is TRBJ2-5, the V gene TRBV5-4; 11 nucleotides align to TRBD2. With 1 base clipped from V and 2 bases from J, the junction kept 4 bases outside the gene matches. From germline, CDR1 is SGHNT and CDR2 YYREEE (reference sequence). The CDR3 is made up of 16 amino acids. The CDR3 DNA sequence: TGTGCCAGCAGCTTGCGGCTAGCGGGGGGACAAGAGACCCAGTACTTC. Encoded protein: CASSLRLAGGQETQYF.

The chain is built from TRBV11-2 and TRBJ1-1; TRBD1 matches at 8 bases. CDR3 length: 14 residues. From germline, CDR1 is SGHAT and CDR2 FQNNGV. After removal of 4 bases from V and 4 bases from J, the junction contained 5 bases not matched to a gene. The CDR3 DNA follows: TGTGCCAGCAGCTCCCACAGGGGGGCCACTGAAGCTTTCTTT. Its protein is CASSSHRGATEAFF.

This clone was seen a handful of times. The CDR3 is CASQSLKQETQYF. The CDR3 coding sequence is TGTGCCAGCCAATCCCTCAAGCAAGAGACCCAGTACTTC. This chain joins TRBV28 and TRBJ2-5, with unresolved D. This CDR3 region has 13 residues. V gave up 8 bases and J gave up 2 bases, with 12 bases separating them. Germline V gene lookup returns CDR1 MDHEN and CDR2 SYDVKM.

J is TRBJ2-1 and V is TRBV28; D could derive from TRBD1 or TRBD2 (5 bases each). This CDR3 region has 12 residues. V was pared by 3 bases and J by 7 bases, with 7 bases between. CDR1 and CDR2 from the germline V gene are MDHEN and SYDVKM. CDR3: CASSLGENEQFF. The DNA for the CDR3 is TGTGCCAGCAGTTTGGGGGAGAATGAGCAGTTCTTC.

The sample holds many counts of this clone. The J gene is TRBJ1-2, the V gene TRBV28, with 7 bases lining up with TRBD1. Germline loops: CDR1 MDHEN, CDR2 SYDVKM. The V segment lost 5 bases and the J segment 4 bases; nucleotides outside the gene matches: 7. The CDR3 is 14 amino acids. The CDR3 spells CASSLSGTAYGYTF. CDR3 DNA: TGTGCCAGCAGTCTCTCCGGGACAGCCTATGGCTACACCTTC.

V gene TRBV20-1 combines with J gene TRBJ1-1; D might be TRBD1 (6 bases). The CDR3 extends over 15 amino acids. CDR1 and CDR2 (germline): DFQATT, SNEGSKA (reference sequence). With 3 bases removed from V and 6 bases from J, the gap between germline ends came to 20 bases. The CDR3 DNA reads TGCAGTGCTAGCTCACGAAAACAGGGACGGGCTGAAGCTTTCTTT. Its protein product is CSASSRKQGRAEAFF.

There are many counts of this clone. The chain joins TRBV5-5 to TRBJ2-3; TRBD1 matches at 7 bases. The V and J ends lost 5 bases and 2 bases, in that order; junction bases with no gene match: 5. Germline CDR1 SGHKS, CDR2 YYEKEE (reference sequence). This CDR3 region has 14 residues. The CDR3 nucleotides read TGTGCCAGCAGACGGGACAGAGTCACAGATACGCAGTATTTT. Residues: CASRRDRVTDTQYF.

In the case of this clone: Being one base from a much bigger clone, this may be a read error. The V and J genes are TRBV15 and TRBJ2-1; D uncertain. Germline CDR1 LNHNV, CDR2 YYDKDF (reference sequence). This CDR3 contains 14 residues. CDR3 region: CATSFSREYNEQSF. CDR3 DNA sequence: TGTGCCACCAGCTTTAGCAGAGAATACAATGAGCAGTCCTTC.

The chain recombines TRBV30 with TRBJ1-1; the D gene is possibly TRBD1 (5 bases). V lost 5 bases and J 2 bases, leaving 18 bases between the germline ends. The CDR3 has 15 amino acids. Germline V CDR1 and CDR2: GTSNPN, SVGIG (reference sequence). The CDR3 DNA is TGTGCCTGGGGAGAAATGGGACGGACAAACACTGAAGCTTTCTTT. It specifies CAWGEMGRTNTEAFF.

The rearrangement joins TRBV15 to TRBJ1-3, with D maybe TRBD1 (5 bases). CDR1 and CDR2 from the germline V gene are LNHNV and YYDKDF (reference sequence). The CDR3 has 17 amino acids. The V end was cut by 5 bases, the J end by 4 bases, with 21 bases between. The DNA of the CDR3 is TGTGCCACCAGCTCCCGAGTGAGTCAGGGACGGGGAAACACCATATATTTT. Translation: CATSSRVSQGRGNTIYF. The full variable domain, its missing parts supplied by reference TRBV15 and TRBJ1-3, is DAMVIQNPRYQVTQFGKPVTLSCSQTLNHNVMYWYQQKSSQAPKLLFHYYDKDFNNEADTPDNFQSRRPNTSFCFLDIRSPGLGDTAMYLCATSSRVSQGRGNTIYFGEGSWLTVV.

This clone was found a few times. The chain employs TRBV28 and TRBJ2-7; 10 positions agree with TRBD2. CDR3 size: 15 residues. Germline V gene data show CDR1 as MDHEN and CDR2 as SYDVKM. After removal of 1 base from V and 5 bases from J, the junction contained 5 bases not matched to a gene. This CDR3 reads CASSLLAGGFNEQYF. The CDR3 DNA is TGTGCCAGCAGTTTATTAGCGGGAGGTTTCAACGAGCAGTACTTC.

This clone appeared a single time. As the CDR3 is not closed by the conserved phenylalanine or tryptophan, this likely results from a read error. The genes are TRBV11-2 and TRBJ2-3; D not certain. Germline values: CDR1 SGHAT, CDR2 FQNNGV. Trimming took off 3 bases at V and 2 bases at J, with 21 bases between the two ends. The length of the CDR3 is 18 residues. The CDR3 reads CASSLVYRPSQPTDTQYL. The CDR3 DNA is TGTGCCAGCAGCTTGGTTTATCGTCCCTCACAACCCACAGATACGCAGTATCTT.

With regard to this clone: The conserved closing phenylalanine or tryptophan is absent in this CDR3, likely reflecting a read error. This sequence joins TRBV2 and TRBJ2-7; D is unresolved. This CDR3 comprises 13 residues. Germline V lookup: CDR1 SNHLY, CDR2 FYNNEI. V lost 7 bases and J lost 6, with 16 bases in between. DNA of the CDR3: TGTGCCAGCAATGGAGACGAAAGAGGCGAGCAGTACTTA. Its protein product is CASNGDERGEQYL.

This clone was detected many times. This chain connects TRBV6-2 or TRBV6-3 to TRBJ2-3, with 11 positions matching TRBD2. This CDR3 is built from 16 residues. Per germline, CDR1 MNHEY and CDR2 SVGEGT. With 7 bases clipped from V and 2 bases from J, the junction kept 8 bases outside the gene matches. The CDR3 DNA sequence: TGTGCCAGCACCCCAGCTAGCGGGAGGATCACAGATACGCAGTATTTT. The encoded protein is CASTPASGRITDTQYF.

This clone was observed at least ten times. A read error is possible here, since a much larger clone lies one base away. The genes are TRBV7-2 and TRBJ2-3; D gene uncertain. The CDR3 has 13 amino acids. The germline V and J ends were trimmed by 4 bases and 3 bases, with 8 bases remaining between them. Germline V gene lookup returns CDR1 SGHTA and CDR2 FQGNSA. As DNA, the CDR3 is TGTGCCAGCAGCTCAAGGGCGACAGATACGCAGTATTTT. It encodes CASSSRATDTQYF.

This clone was detected only a few times. Given the absence of the conserved phenylalanine or tryptophan at the CDR3 end, a read error is likely. This chain connects TRBV2 to TRBJ1-5; 7 positions match TRBD1. The V gene end was trimmed by 7 bases and the J gene end by 7 bases; junction bases not matched to a gene: 13. Germline V gives CDR1 SNHLY, CDR2 FYNNEI. This CDR3 has 15 amino acids. The CDR3 spells CASTPQRAGGQPQHL. The CDR3 coding sequence is TGTGCCAGCACCCCCCAGCGGGCAGGGGGACAGCCCCAGCATCTT.

This clone turned up a few times. Distinct nucleotide sequences in the sample also encode this CDR3. The V gene is TRBV12-3 or TRBV12-4, the J gene TRBJ2-1; perhaps TRBD2 as D (6 bases). CDR3 length: 15 residues. V lost 4 bases and J 7 bases, leaving 17 bases between the germline ends. This CDR3 reads CASSSSATPGNEQFF. The CDR3 region has the DNA TGTGCCAGCAGTTCTAGCGCCACCCCGGGAAATGAGCAGTTCTTC.